Each of the 8 T cell receptor beta chains below was sequenced from the same sample in a study of T cells in Graves' hyperthyroidism and ophthalmopathy. It was RNA transcripts that yielded the amplified TCR beta CDR3 regions. The study used the HTBI primer set for a first-round RT-PCR of the TCR CDR3. TCRdb passed the multiplex PCR reads through MiXCR, listing each CDR3 protein once. This sample has around 390,000 distinct CDR3 sequences, with about 15% found just once. Sequencing was performed on blood. The receptors here all came from a woman aged 25 to 39 with Graves' ophthalmopathy.

Concerning this clonotype: This may come from a read error, since a much larger clone is one base off. The rearrangement joins TRBV24-1 to TRBJ2-2; D is uncertain. CDR1 is KGHDR, CDR2 SFDVKD, per germline. V was shortened by 9 bases and J by 4 bases, with 8 bases between the two germline ends. CDR3 length: 12 amino acids. The CDR3 loop is CATGVITGELFF. For the CDR3, the DNA is TGTGCCACCGGGGTGATCACCGGGGAGCTGTTTTTT.

This clonotype appeared many times. V and J are TRBV11-2 and TRBJ2-5; D assignment may be TRBD1 or TRBD2 (5 bases each). Between the trimmed V and J ends, which lost 5 bases and 1 base, there was a span of 14 bases. Germline CDR1 and CDR2: SGHAT and FQNNGV. The CDR3 consists of 15 residues. The CDR3 region has the DNA TGTGCCAGCAGCCCCGTAACCGGGACCCAAGAGACCCAGTACTTC. Its protein is CASSPVTGTQETQYF. Looking up the rest from reference TRBV11-2 and TRBJ2-5 gives the full variable domain: EAGVAQSPRYKIIEKRQSVAFWCNPISGHATLYWYQQILGQGPKLLIQFQNNGVVDDSQLPKDRFSAERLKGVDSTLKIQPAKLEDSAVYLCASSPVTGTQETQYFGPGTRLLVL.

Ten or more counts support this clonotype. V gene TRBV6-1 combines with J gene TRBJ2-7; 8 bases map to TRBD1. Germline CDR1 MNHNS, CDR2 SASEGT. Trimming took 5 bases from V and 5 from J; bases not matched to a gene: 8. The CDR3 runs to 14 residues. The CDR3 region is CASSKDRALDEQYF. CDR3 DNA: TGTGCCAGCAGTAAGGACAGGGCTCTGGACGAGCAGTACTTC.

This clonotype was detected many times. The chain couples TRBV13 to TRBJ2-1; the D call may be TRBD1 or TRBD2 (6 bases each). The CDR3 totals 13 residues. Germline V gene lookup returns CDR1 PRHDT and CDR2 FYEKMQ (reference sequence). The ends were cut back, 6 bases at V and 14 bases at J, with 20 bases in the middle. The CDR3 loop reads CASRPWGAPHEFF. The CDR3 bases are TGTGCCAGCAGGCCCTGGGGGGCCCCACATGAGTTCTTC.

This clonotype was seen many times. The V call is TRBV6-1, the J call TRBJ1-4, with D possibly TRBD1 on 6 matching bases. V was trimmed by 0 bases and J by 8 bases, leaving 16 bases between them. The CDR3 runs 16 residues. CDR1 MNHNS and CDR2 SASEGT come from the germline V gene. For the CDR3, the DNA is TGTGCCAGCAGTGAAGCCAATACAGGGTTCGGCGAAAAACTGTTTTTT. Translation: CASSEANTGFGEKLFF.

This clonotype was found many times. This chain connects TRBV11-2 to TRBJ2-7, with 9 bases matching TRBD1. Looked up from germline, CDR1 is SGHAT and CDR2 is FQNNGV. The CDR3 loop spans 15 amino acids. V was clipped by 1 base and J by 3 bases; unmatched bases: 4. The DNA of the CDR3 is TGTGCCAGCAGCTTAGTAGGGACAGGGTTCTACGAGCAGTACTTC. Protein sequence: CASSLVGTGFYEQYF.

Many counts were recorded for this clonotype. The chain combines TRBV30 with TRBJ1-4, with 9 bases that match TRBD1. The trim removed 3 bases at V and 7 bases at J, leaving 9 bases unmatched. Germline CDR1 GTSNPN, CDR2 SVGIG (reference sequence). This CDR3 comprises 15 residues. CDR3 region: CAWRKDRGRSEKLFF. DNA for the CDR3: TGTGCCTGGAGGAAGGACAGGGGTCGGAGTGAAAAACTGTTTTTT.

This clonotype has just a few counts. V is TRBV20-1 and J is TRBJ1-2; D is ambiguous. V lost 2 bases, J lost 0 bases, and 10 bases lay in between. This CDR3 is built from 14 residues. Germline CDR1 reads DFQATT; CDR2 reads SNEGSKA (reference sequence). CDR3 loop: CSARLTVTNYGYTF. CDR3 sequence (DNA): TGCAGTGCTAGATTAACAGTAACTAACTATGGCTACACCTTC.